What follows are 22 T cell receptor beta chains derived from one specimen sequenced in a study of T cells in Graves' hyperthyroidism and ophthalmopathy. The source material, RNA transcripts, was used to amplify TCR beta CDR3 regions. The HTBI primer set was used in a first-round RT-PCR of the TCR CDR3. Each CDR3 protein is one row after TCRdb ran MiXCR on the multiplex PCR reads. The repertoire holds about 290,000 distinct CDR3 sequences, with about an eighth as singletons. Sequencing was performed on blood. These receptor sequences come from a woman aged 40 to 49 with Graves' hyperthyroidism.

There are many counts of this clonotype. The CDR3 reads CASRDKDNEQFF. DNA for the CDR3: TGTGCCAGCCGGGACAAAGACAATGAGCAGTTCTTC. This chain uses TRBV27 with TRBJ2-1, with a weak D call TRBD1 (6 bases). The germline V and J ends were trimmed by 8 bases and 5 bases, with 10 bases remaining between them. CDR1 and CDR2 from the germline V gene are MNHEY and SMNVEV (reference sequence). This CDR3 has 12 residues.

In its sample, this clonotype was seen a few times. The chain carries TRBV6-1 and TRBJ1-3; no definite D call. Germline CDR1 is MNHNS and CDR2 is SASEGT. V shed 4 bases and J shed 0 bases, with 10 bases lying between them. This CDR3 has 15 amino acids. The CDR3: CASSGVRHSGNTIYF. The CDR3 DNA reads as TGTGCCAGCAGTGGCGTCCGGCACTCTGGAAACACCATATATTTT.

Ten or more counts support this clonotype. The J gene is TRBJ2-5, the V gene TRBV18; 7 bases are shared with TRBD1. Germline lookup yields CDR1 KGHSH and CDR2 LQKENI. There are 14 residues in the CDR3. J gave up 2 bases and V 3 bases, and 3 bases lay outside the gene matches. The CDR3: CASSPVTGQETQYF. The CDR3 DNA reads TGTGCCAGCTCACCGGTGACAGGGCAAGAGACCCAGTACTTC.

The sample holds many counts of this clonotype. The V and J genes are TRBV2 and TRBJ1-2; no clear D gene. The CDR3 spans 13 residues. Germline CDR1 is SNHLY and CDR2 is FYNNEI. V was pared by 1 base and J by 4 bases, with 7 bases between. CDR3: CASSEERAYGYTF. CDR3 DNA: TGTGCCAGCAGTGAAGAACGGGCCTATGGCTACACCTTC. Filled out from reference TRBV2 and TRBJ1-2, the complete variable domain reads EPEVTQTPSHQVTQMGQEVILRCVPISNHLYFYWYRQILGQKVEFLVSFYNNEISEKSEIFDDQFSVERPDGSNFTLKIRSTKLEDSAMYFCASSEERAYGYTFGSGTRLTVV.

This clonotype was counted at least ten times. V gene TRBV7-8 combines with J gene TRBJ2-7; no clear D gene. V dropped 3 bases and J dropped 7 bases, with 10 bases sitting between them. CDR1 is SGHVS and CDR2 is FQNEAQ in the germline V gene. The CDR3 covers 12 residues. The CDR3 is CASSFSGGEQYF. The CDR3 coding sequence is TGTGCCAGCAGCTTCTCGGGTGGGGAGCAGTACTTC.

This clonotype was recorded many times. The rearrangement joins TRBV7-3 to TRBJ2-1; TRBD2 aligns across 7 bases. CDR1 is SGHTA, CDR2 FQGTGA, per germline. This CDR3 has 13 residues. The V and J ends lost 5 bases and 8 bases, in that order; junction bases with no gene match: 6. The CDR3 nucleotides read TGTGCCAGCAGCGACGGGACTAAAGATGAGCAGTTCTTC. Translating gives CASSDGTKDEQFF.

This clonotype has a count of ten or more. The chain couples TRBV3-1 to TRBJ1-4; D uncertain. CDR1 LGHDT and CDR2 YNNKEL come from the germline V gene (reference sequence). The CDR3 sequence is 16 residues long. Trimming removed 0 bases from V and 5 bases from J, with 13 bases in between. CDR3 loop: CASSQEPQMINEKLFF. CDR3 bases: TGTGCCAGCAGCCAAGAGCCCCAGATGATAAATGAAAAACTGTTTTTT.

This clonotype has at least ten counts. This chain links TRBV6-1 with TRBJ2-5; a possible D gene is TRBD2 (6 bases). This CDR3 spans 15 amino acids. Trimming stripped 6 bases from V and 5 bases from J, with 19 bases between. Germline CDR1 is MNHNS and CDR2 is SASEGT. The CDR3 spells CASSPPGLRRETQYF. DNA for the CDR3: TGTGCCAGCAGCCCACCGGGACTCAGACGGGAGACCCAGTACTTC.

The chain links TRBV6-5 to TRBJ2-2; no reliable D call. V gave up 3 bases and J gave up 2 bases, with 4 bases separating them. Germline V gene data show CDR1 as MNHEY and CDR2 as SVGAGI. The CDR3 extends over 13 amino acids. CDR3 bases: TGTGCCAGCAGTTATACTAACACCGGGGAGCTGTTTTTT. Its protein product is CASSYTNTGELFF.

The chain employs TRBV13 and TRBJ2-7; 13 bases are shared with TRBD2. V was clipped by 4 bases and J by 6 bases; unmatched bases: 18. The CDR3 length is 19 residues. Germline assignment: CDR1 PRHDT and CDR2 FYEKMQ (reference sequence). Here the CDR3 reads CASSSGQTSGRPPVGEQYF. For the CDR3, the DNA is TGTGCCAGCAGCTCGGGTCAGACTAGCGGGAGGCCACCGGTGGGCGAGCAGTACTTC.

This clonotype came up many times. CDR3 amino acids: CASSPRGTKNIQYF. CDR3 coding DNA: TGTGCCAGCAGCCCCCGGGGGACCAAAAACATTCAGTACTTC. This chain joins TRBV3-1 and TRBJ2-4, with D maybe TRBD2 (6 bases). CDR1 LGHDT and CDR2 YNNKEL come from the germline V gene (reference sequence). Trimming removed 4 bases at V and 2 bases at J, with 9 bases between. This CDR3 is 14 amino acids long.

This clonotype was counted between two and nine times. V usage is TRBV13 and J usage is TRBJ1-2; tentatively, D is TRBD1 (5 bases). The V gene lost 5 bases and the J gene lost 5 bases, with 18 bases spanning the gap. The length of the CDR3 is 15 residues. Germline loops: CDR1 PRHDT, CDR2 FYEKMQ (reference sequence). CDR3 bases: TGTGCCAGCAGCCCCCTAACTCAACAGGTATATGGCTACACCTTC. Translating it yields CASSPLTQQVYGYTF. Looking up the rest from reference TRBV13 and TRBJ1-2 gives the full variable domain: AAGVIQSPRHLIKEKRETATLKCYPIPRHDTVYWYQQGPGQDPQFLISFYEKMQSDKGSIPDRFSAQQFSDYHSELNMSSLELGDSALYFCASSPLTQQVYGYTFGSGTRLTVV.

This chain links TRBV6-2 or TRBV6-3 with TRBJ2-3, with no clear D. CDR3 length equals 13 residues. V was cut by 6 bases and J by 2 bases, with 9 bases left in between. Germline CDR1 MNHEY, CDR2 SVGEGT. The CDR3 DNA reads TGTGCCAGCAGGTACACGGCCACAGATACGCAGTATTTT. Translated: CASRYTATDTQYF.

Only a few counts were recorded for this clonotype. The chain joins TRBV5-5 to TRBJ2-1, with 8 bases matching TRBD2. Per the germline V gene, CDR1 is SGHKS and CDR2 is YYEKEE (reference sequence). The CDR3 totals 17 residues. V dropped 0 bases and J dropped 9; count of bases not matched to a gene: 14. Here the CDR3 DNA reads TGTGCCAGCAGCTTGGACCTACGACTAGCGAGTGTTAGTGAGCAGTTCTTC. Residues: CASSLDLRLASVSEQFF.

In this sample, this clonotype turned up many times. CDR3 nucleotide sequence: TGTGCCAGCAGCCGGAACCTATACACTGAAGCTTTCTTT. It codes for CASSRNLYTEAFF. The chain recombines TRBV14 with TRBJ1-1, with D hard to call. V lost 4 bases to trimming and J lost 3 bases, with 9 bases between them. Germline assignment: CDR1 SGHDN and CDR2 FVKESK. The CDR3 covers 13 residues.

The chain couples TRBV3-1 to TRBJ1-1; D is unresolved. V lost 0 bases to trimming and J lost 7 bases, with 15 bases between them. The CDR3 runs to 15 residues. Germline lookup yields CDR1 LGHDT and CDR2 YNNKEL (reference sequence). The CDR3 loop reads CASSQDWSPSREAFF. DNA of the CDR3: TGTGCCAGCAGCCAAGATTGGAGCCCCAGCCGTGAAGCTTTCTTT.

The rearrangement links TRBV24-1 to TRBJ2-3; D not certain. Trimming pared 3 bases from V and 0 bases from J, leaving 6 bases between. The CDR3 runs to 14 residues. The V gene's germline CDR1 is KGHDR and CDR2 SFDVKD. The CDR3 region is CATSDPKSTDTQYF. The CDR3 DNA reads TGTGCCACCAGTGATCCCAAAAGCACAGATACGCAGTATTTT.

This clonotype turned up a few times. For the CDR3, the DNA is TGTGCCAGCAGCTACGGGACGAACTACGAGCAGTACTTC. Its protein is CASSYGTNYEQYF. This rearrangement joins TRBV27 to TRBJ2-7; either TRBD1 or TRBD2 may supply D (5 bases each). The V gene's germline CDR1 is MNHEY and CDR2 SMNVEV (reference sequence). The CDR3 consists of 13 residues. V was trimmed by 6 bases and J by 3 bases, leaving 12 bases between them.

This clonotype has ten or more counts. The V call is TRBV6-1, the J call TRBJ2-7, with 9 bases identical to TRBD1. CDR1 is MNHNS and CDR2 is SASEGT in the germline V gene. With 6 bases clipped from V and 4 bases from J, the junction kept 13 bases outside the gene matches. This CDR3 spans 16 amino acids. The CDR3 DNA sequence: TGTGCCAGCAGAGGGACAGGGTCGGTCCGAGGTTACGAGCAGTACTTC. It translates to CASRGTGSVRGYEQYF.

This clonotype has ten or more counts. The V gene is TRBV27, the J gene TRBJ1-5; 10 bases fit TRBD1. Germline values: CDR1 MNHEY, CDR2 SMNVEV (reference sequence). The V gene end was trimmed by 8 bases and the J gene end by 6 bases; junction bases not matched to a gene: 4. The length of the CDR3 is 13 residues. CDR3 sequence reads: CASGDRGPQPQHF. The DNA of the CDR3 is TGTGCCAGCGGCGACAGGGGGCCTCAGCCCCAGCATTTT.

For this clonotype: Lacking the conserved final phenylalanine or tryptophan, this CDR3 likely reflects a read error. The rearrangement joins TRBV7-2 to TRBJ2-3, with a tentative D call TRBD2 (5 bases). The germline gives CDR1 SGHTA, CDR2 FQGNSA. The CDR3 runs 14 residues. The V end lost 5 bases, the J end lost 0 bases, and 9 bases lay between the germline ends. CDR3 residues: CASSQGGSTDTQYL. CDR3 in DNA: TGTGCCAGCAGCCAAGGCGGGAGCACAGATACGCAGTATCTT.

This clonotype was counted many times. The CDR3 sequence is CASSPLAGEGDTQYF. The CDR3 DNA sequence: TGTGCCAGCAGCCCGCTAGCGGGAGAGGGCGATACGCAGTATTTT. The V and J genes are TRBV7-3 and TRBJ2-3; 10 nucleotides align to TRBD2. The CDR3 is made up of 15 amino acids. V lost 5 bases, J lost 6 bases, and 8 bases stayed unmatched. Per germline, CDR1 SGHTA and CDR2 FQGTGA.